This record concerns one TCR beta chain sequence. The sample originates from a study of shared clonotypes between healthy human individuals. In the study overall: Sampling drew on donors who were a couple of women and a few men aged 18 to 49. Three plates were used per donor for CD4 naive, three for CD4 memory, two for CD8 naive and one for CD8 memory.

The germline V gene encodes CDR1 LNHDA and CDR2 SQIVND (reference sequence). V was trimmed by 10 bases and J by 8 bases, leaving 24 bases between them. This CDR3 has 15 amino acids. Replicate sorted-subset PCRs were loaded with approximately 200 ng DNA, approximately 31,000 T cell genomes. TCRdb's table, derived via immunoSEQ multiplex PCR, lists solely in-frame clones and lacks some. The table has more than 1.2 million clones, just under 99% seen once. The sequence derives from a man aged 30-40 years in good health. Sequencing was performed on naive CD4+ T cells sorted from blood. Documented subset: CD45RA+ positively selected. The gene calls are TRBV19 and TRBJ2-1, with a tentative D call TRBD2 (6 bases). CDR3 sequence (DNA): TGTGCCACTCAACCATGGGGACTCTCCCGCGATGAGCAGTTCTTC. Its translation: CATQPWGLSRDEQFF.